This T cell receptor beta chain was captured in a study of blood T cell repertoires in COVID-19. Across the whole study: Sites across the United States, Italy and Spain contributed samples from acute and convalescent COVID-19.

Germline V lookup: CDR1 SGHDT, CDR2 YYEEEE. V trimming: 1 base; J trimming: 5 bases; junction bases outside the gene matches: 6. The CDR3 runs to 15 residues. This clone appeared once. In the source study's methods: Using reference gene primer amplification, nucleated cell counts were estimated. Only in-frame clones appear in the TCRdb table, and some are missing; sequencing was by immunoSEQ multiplex PCR. The V and J calls and clone size were taken over from that table, and D and trimming were inferred from the DNA. Among about 87,000 clones listed, more than 75% were seen once. What was sequenced was peripheral blood. The receptor was derived from a man aged 40-50 years with acute or convalescent COVID-19. The rearrangement joins TRBV5-6 to TRBJ2-1, with TRBD1 matching over 7 bases. DNA for the CDR3: TGTGCCAGCAGCTTGCCGGGACAGCGAGACAATGAGCAGTTCTTC. The encoded protein is CASSLPGQRDNEQFF. The variable domain in full, with the rest retrieved from reference TRBV5-6 and TRBJ2-1, is DAGVTQSPTHLIKTRGQQVTLRCSPKSGHDTVSWYQQALGQGPQFIFQYYEEEERQRGNFPDRFSGHQFPNYSSELNVNALLLGDSALYLCASSLPGQRDNEQFFGPGTRLTVL.